The source of this T cell receptor (beta chain) is a study of shared clonotypes between healthy human individuals. Study details: In total, the donors were a couple of women and a few men aged 18 to 49.

The CD4+ fraction was divided into a CD45RA+ naive subset and a CD45RA-negative memory subset. The V end lost 1 base, the J end lost 1 base, and 2 bases lay between the germline ends. Looked up from germline, CDR1 is SGHDT and CDR2 is YYEEEE. The CDR3 is 12 amino acids. Running of the assay took place at deep level. Method: immunoSEQ multiplex PCR; TCRdb's copy keeps in-frame clones and lacks some. The table lists 1 million to 1.3 million clones, 70% to 80% of them singletons. A note on this clone: A far larger clone is a single base away, which makes a read error likely.

Sequencing was done on a sample of memory CD4+ T cells from PBMCs. Regarding subset: CD45RA-negative fraction. V and J are TRBV5-6 and TRBJ1-1; D is undetermined. This clonotype originated in a man in his late teens or twenties in good health. Some clones in this sample may be carry-over from other donors' samples. CDR3 sequence (DNA): TGTGCCAGCAGCTTGAGGAACACTGAAGCTTTCTTT. It translates to CASSLRNTEAFF.